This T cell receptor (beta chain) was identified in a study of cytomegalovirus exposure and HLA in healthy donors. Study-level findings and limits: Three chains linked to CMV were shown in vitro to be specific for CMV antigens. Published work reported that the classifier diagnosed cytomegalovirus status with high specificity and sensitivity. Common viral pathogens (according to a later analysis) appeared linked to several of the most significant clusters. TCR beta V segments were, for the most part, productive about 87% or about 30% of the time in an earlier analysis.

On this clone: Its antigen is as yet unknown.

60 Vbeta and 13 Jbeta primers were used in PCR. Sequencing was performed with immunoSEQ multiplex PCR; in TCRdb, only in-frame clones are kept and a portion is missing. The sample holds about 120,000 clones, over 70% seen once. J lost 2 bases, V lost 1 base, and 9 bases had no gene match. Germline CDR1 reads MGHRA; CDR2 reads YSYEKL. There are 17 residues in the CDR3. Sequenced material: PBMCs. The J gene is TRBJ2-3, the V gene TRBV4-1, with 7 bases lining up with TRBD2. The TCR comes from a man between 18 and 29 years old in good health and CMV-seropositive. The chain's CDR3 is CASSQVYAGTNTDTQYF. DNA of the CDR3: TGCGCCAGCAGCCAAGTTTACGCGGGGACTAACACAGATACGCAGTATTTT.